The following is a TCR beta chain sequence with its context. The sample belongs to a study of T cell responses to AZD1222 COVID-19 vaccine. The assay was immunoSEQ multiplex PCR, and TCRdb's table has in-frame clones only and misses some. The data hold approximately 100,000 clones, with less than 95% observed a single time. V lost 1 base to trimming and J lost 8 bases, with 14 bases between them. CDR3 length: 14 amino acids. Germline loops: CDR1 MGHRA, CDR2 YSYEKL. This chain uses TRBV4-1 with TRBJ1-2, with D possibly TRBD1 on 6 matching bases. The sequence derives from an adult in good health. The source was peripheral blood, collected on day 0 of AZD1222 vaccination. The CDR3 reads CASSQGQGREGYTF. The DNA for the CDR3 is TGCGCCAGCAGCCAAGGGCAGGGGCGGGAAGGCTACACCTTC.